The T cell receptor beta chain under discussion was sequenced for a study of blood T cell repertoires in COVID-19 (dated by TCRdb to 2018 to 2020). With respect to the entire study: Samples covering the acute and convalescent phases of COVID-19 were provided by collaborators in the United States, Italy and Spain. The material from the prospective study consisted of cDNA or gDNA derived from T cells, B-cell-depleted T cells, or PBMCs. The dataset comprised deeply sampled blood TCRbeta repertoires from subjects exposed to, actively infected with, or recovered from COVID-19. The repertoires were made available in a free public database intended to serve as a resource for research on the immune response to SARS-CoV-2. Samples were obtained from the ongoing ImmuneRACE study (first 160 participants) and from over 1,000 subjects provided by 6 global collaborators. The sample metadata nearly always contained a de-identified subject ID, COVID-19 status, age in years and sex. Where available, HLA class I and class II types were obtained from metadata supplied by the sample provider rather than from assay-based typing.

Remarks on this clone: What this receptor recognizes is not known. Base qualities are missing; no much larger clone stands one base away.

Study-level results and caveats: Clinical and demographic metadata were provided uncurated, with the amount varying by source and participant.

Compared with germline, V lacks 4 bases and J lacks 3 bases; bases without a gene match: 4. For CDR1 and CDR2, the germline V gene lists SGHRS and YFSETQ. Spanning cysteine to phenylalanine, the CDR3 consists of 14 amino acids. Only the CDR3 DNA stays, 42 bases, in frame from base 1. Whole blood was collected in K2EDTA tubes by collaborating institutions according to the institutions' own protocols. For TCRbeta analysis, collaborator samples were shipped as frozen whole blood, as isolated PBMCs, or as DNA extracted from either sample type. TCRbeta CDR3 regions were amplified from genomic DNA by means of the immunoSEQ Assay, a bias-controlled multiplex PCR. The source study handled its data this way. Nucleated cell counts per sample were estimated from amplification of reference gene primers within the assay. Sequence reads were collapsed and filtered to measure the absolute abundance of every unique TCRbeta CDR3 rearrangement. For each sample, productive Simpson clonality was calculated by taking the square root of Simpson's diversity index across productive rearrangements. Entries here come from immuneACCESS through TCRdb and include only in-frame sequences with V and J called. Some clones fail to appear in such tables; in the studies checked, an unresolved V gene covers under half of the shortfall, and the cause of the remainder is unknown. Clonal size and the V and J genes are those of that table, whereas D and trimming came from the DNA. The sample table lists a few hundred thousand clones, about four fifths of them with a count of one. The top ten clones comprise 8.9% of the sample.

Sequencing input: peripheral blood. This TCR was sampled from an older man with acute or convalescent COVID-19. Rearrangement joined TRBV5-1 to TRBJ1-2, with 9 bases in between that match TRBD1. The DNA sequence reads TGCGCCAGCAGCCCGACAGGGGGGGACTATGGCTACACCTTC. This yields the protein CASSPTGGDYGYTF.